One sample yielded the 27 T cell receptor beta chains listed below, sequenced in a study of metastatic and nonmetastatic thyroid tumors. Not a single patient had been given any form of treatment at any point before undergoing thyroid surgery. TCRdb recomputed clones from the PCR reads via MiXCR. The repertoire consists of approximately 16,000 clones, with approximately 25% occurring once and the leading ten covering around 13%. Input material: tumor tissue. The receptors stem from a male donor with papillary thyroid cancer or a benign thyroid nodule (not recorded which). Some clones in this sample may be carry-over from other donors' samples.

The chain employs TRBV13 and TRBJ2-7; 10 bases match TRBD2. The CDR3 is 15 residues long. Germline CDR1 is PRHDT and CDR2 is FYEKMQ (reference sequence). The V and J ends lost 5 bases and 2 bases, in that order; junction bases with no gene match: 6. In DNA, the CDR3 is TGTGCCAGCAGCGATGGACTAGCGGAGCCCTACGAGCAGTACTTC. Translation gives CASSDGLAEPYEQYF.

This clone appeared many times. The chain combines TRBV24-1 with TRBJ1-2, with 12 bases that match TRBD1. This CDR3 contains 14 residues. The trim removed 3 bases at V and 8 bases at J, leaving 3 bases unmatched. The V gene's germline CDR1 is KGHDR and CDR2 SFDVKD. CDR3 sequence reads: CATSDTGTGGGYTF. The CDR3 DNA follows: TGTGCCACCAGTGATACCGGGACAGGGGGCGGCTACACCTTC.

By frequency in the sample, this clone is medium-sized. This rearrangement joins TRBV9 to TRBJ2-2, with 8 bases aligning to TRBD2. The germline gives CDR1 SGDLS, CDR2 YYNGEE. V lost 7 bases, J lost 7 bases, and 9 bases stayed unmatched. This CDR3 spans 14 amino acids. CDR3 sequence reads: CASGPSGRLGELFF. The CDR3 DNA reads TGTGCCAGCGGTCCAAGCGGGAGACTCGGGGAGCTGTTTTTT.

The chain links TRBV11-2 to TRBJ2-7; the D call may be TRBD1 or TRBD2 (5 bases each). V gave up 5 bases and J gave up 6 bases, with 8 bases separating them. The CDR3 is 11 amino acids. The V gene's germline CDR1 is SGHAT and CDR2 FQNNGV. The CDR3 sequence: CASSEGPEQYF. The DNA of the CDR3 is TGTGCCAGCAGCGAGGGGCCCGAGCAGTACTTC.

The sample holds many counts of this clone. The chain carries TRBV7-9 and TRBJ1-6; no definite D call. Germline V gene data show CDR1 as SEHNR and CDR2 as FQNEAQ (reference sequence). This CDR3 spans 14 amino acids. Trimming took 3 bases from V and 7 from J, leaving 10 bases between them. The CDR3 spells CASSFAGSNSPLHF. In DNA form, the CDR3 reads TGTGCCAGCAGCTTCGCGGGGAGCAATTCACCCCTCCACTTT.

This clone was observed at least ten times. A much larger clonotype is one base distant, so this may be a read error. The chain links TRBV6-1 to TRBJ2-5; TRBD2 matches 7 bases. Germline V lookup: CDR1 MNHNS, CDR2 SASEGT. The CDR3 runs 16 residues. Here the CDR3 reads CASARSLAEPQETRYF. As DNA, the CDR3 is TGTGCCAGCGCACGGTCCCTAGCGGAGCCCCAAGAGACCCGGTACTTC.

This clone was counted a few times. The CDR3 region is CASSQVVKSLDTQYF. The CDR3 coding sequence is TGTGCCAGCAGCCAAGTGGTAAAATCCTTGGATACGCAGTATTTT. This chain joins TRBV6-1 and TRBJ2-3; D call uncertain. The CDR3 extends over 15 amino acids. The germline V gene has CDR1 MNHNS and CDR2 SASEGT. Trimming removed 6 bases from V and 6 bases from J, with 19 bases in between.

Regarding this clone: At one end, the junction sequence differs from germline, possibly due to a read error. This chain connects TRBV20-1 to TRBJ1-2; D unclear. Germline lookup yields CDR1 DFQATT and CDR2 SNEGSKA (reference sequence). The CDR3 is 15 residues long. Here the CDR3 DNA reads TGCAGTGCTAGAGTCGAGGGATCGGGCCCCTATGGCCACACCTTC. This sequence encodes CSARVEGSGPYGHTF.

This clone was picked up many times. This CDR3 is also generated by other DNA sequences in the sample. The V and J genes are TRBV10-3 and TRBJ1-2; D is unresolved. The CDR3 has 15 residues. Per germline, CDR1 ENHRY and CDR2 SYGVKD. Trimming stripped 6 bases from V and 1 base from J, with 15 bases between. Here the CDR3 DNA reads TGTGCCATCAGCACAGACACGACGAATAACTATGGCTACACCTTC. Protein product: CAISTDTTNNYGYTF.

This clone appeared many times. The V gene is TRBV6-4, the J gene TRBJ2-3; 8 nucleotides agree with TRBD1. Germline CDR1 reads MRHNA; CDR2 reads SNTAGT. V lost 3 bases and J lost 4; bases outside the gene matches: 6. The CDR3 consists of 15 residues. The CDR3 nucleotides read TGTGCCAGCAGTGAAACCGGGACAGGATCAGATACGCAGTATTTT. It translates to CASSETGTGSDTQYF.

This clone was observed at least ten times. This sequence joins TRBV6-1 and TRBJ1-2; D unclear. V was clipped by 5 bases and J by 4 bases, with 14 bases between them. Germline V CDR1 and CDR2: MNHNS, SASEGT. The CDR3 has 14 residues. The CDR3 DNA follows: TGTGCCAGCAGTCTATTTACCGAGTTCTATGGCTACACCTTC. This codes for CASSLFTEFYGYTF.

The table lists this clone with a few counts. J is TRBJ2-2 and V is TRBV12-3 or TRBV12-4, with a tentative D call TRBD2 (5 bases). V was pared by 6 bases and J by 8 bases, with 7 bases between. The CDR3 totals 11 residues. CDR3 sequence: CASRWTGELFF. The CDR3 region has the DNA TGTGCCAGCAGGTGGACTGGGGAGCTGTTTTTT.

In its sample, this clone ranks as medium-sized. The chain is built from TRBV7-8 and TRBJ2-7; D is tentatively TRBD1 or TRBD2 (5 bases each). Trimming pared 5 bases from V and 1 base from J, leaving 18 bases between. The CDR3 contains 16 residues. Germline values: CDR1 SGHVS, CDR2 FQNEAQ. The CDR3 DNA is TGTGCCAGCAGCCAAGTCCGGGACGGATGGTCCTACGAGCAGTACTTC. It specifies CASSQVRDGWSYEQYF. The entire variable domain, with the rest obtained from reference TRBV7-8 and TRBJ2-7, is as follows: GAGVSQSPRYKVAKRGQDVALRCDPISGHVSLFWYQQALGQGPEFLTYFQNEAQLDKSGLPSDRFFAERPEGSVSTLKIQRTQQEDSAVYLCASSQVRDGWSYEQYFGPGTRLTVT.

This clone appeared a few times. This likely comes from a read error, as the CDR3 has no conserved phenylalanine or tryptophan at its end. The genes are TRBV27 and TRBJ2-1; no reliable D call. The CDR3 is 12 amino acids. Germline CDR1 reads MNHEY; CDR2 reads SMNVEV (reference sequence). The CDR3 here is CSSSPSVHEQFL. The CDR3 nucleotides are TGTTCCAGCAGTCCAAGCGTCCATGAGCAGTTCCTC.

This clone was seen only once. The DNA of the CDR3 is TGTGCCAGCAGCTTCGGCGAAGGGGGCTCTGGAAACACCATATATTTT. Translation gives CASSFGEGGSGNTIYF. The J gene is TRBJ1-3, the V gene TRBV7-8; D is possibly TRBD1 (6 bases). V shed 3 bases and J shed 0 bases, with 12 bases lying between them. The germline V gene encodes CDR1 SGHVS and CDR2 FQNEAQ. The CDR3 has 16 residues.

In this sample, this clone turned up many times. DNA of the CDR3: TGTGCCAGCTCCCTCCCTTGGGGACATATCTACAATGAGCAGTTCTTC. It codes for CASSLPWGHIYNEQFF. The rearrangement uses TRBV18 and TRBJ2-1, with D possibly TRBD1 on 6 matching bases. V lost 6 bases, J lost 3 bases, and 18 bases lay in between. Germline values: CDR1 KGHSH, CDR2 LQKENI. The CDR3 runs 16 residues.

This clone was found many times. The chain employs TRBV4-2 and TRBJ2-7; D is unresolved. From germline, CDR1 is LGHNA and CDR2 YNFKEQ. The CDR3 is 15 residues long. V was clipped by 1 base and J by 2 bases, with 12 bases between them. Here the CDR3 reads CASSQASMTPYEQYF. The CDR3 DNA reads as TGTGCCAGCAGCCAAGCGAGTATGACCCCCTACGAGCAGTACTTC.

CDR3 DNA sequence: TGTGCCAGCAGCCCTCAGATAACCACCGGGGAGCTGTTTTTT. Translating it yields CASSPQITTGELFF. The V gene is TRBV7-2, the J gene TRBJ2-2; D is ambiguous. This CDR3 comprises 14 residues. Per germline, CDR1 SGHTA and CDR2 FQGNSA. Trimming pared 5 bases from V and 4 bases from J, leaving 11 bases between.

This clone was picked up many times. The V and J genes are TRBV7-9 and TRBJ2-1; tentatively, D is TRBD2 (5 bases). Trimming removed 5 bases at V and 9 bases at J, with 11 bases between. Per the germline V gene, CDR1 is SEHNR and CDR2 is FQNEAQ (reference sequence). The CDR3 is 12 amino acids. The CDR3 nucleotides are TGTGCCAGCAGCCCTAGCCTCGGTGAGCAGTTCTTC. Protein sequence: CASSPSLGEQFF.

In its sample, this clone ranks as medium-sized. The chain is built from TRBV5-1 and TRBJ1-3, with a weak D call TRBD1 (5 bases). The CDR3 is 13 residues long. Trimming cost V 4 bases and J 6 bases, with 11 bases left between them. Germline lookup yields CDR1 SGHRS and CDR2 YFSETQ. In DNA, the CDR3 is TGCGCCAGCAGCCTACAGGACGCAAACACCATATATTTT. Its protein product is CASSLQDANTIYF.

At least ten counts were recorded for this clone. V and J are TRBV19 and TRBJ1-2; 9 bases agree with TRBD1. Germline values: CDR1 LNHDA, CDR2 SQIVND (reference sequence). With 8 bases clipped from V and 4 bases from J, the junction kept 8 bases outside the gene matches. The CDR3 contains 14 residues. The CDR3 DNA reads TGTGCCAGTCAACTACAGGGGGCTGGCTATGGCTACACCTTC. Translated: CASQLQGAGYGYTF.

This clone was found many times. Given a much more abundant clone one base away, this may be a read error. Additional DNA sequences in this sample encode the identical CDR3. The J gene is TRBJ1-1, the V gene TRBV28; possible D gene TRBD1, 5 bases. In germline, CDR1 is MDHEN, CDR2 SYDVKM. The CDR3 is made up of 16 amino acids. Here the CDR3 reads CASSFPLRGGDTEAFF. CDR3 DNA: TGTGCCAGTAGTTTCCCCCTCCGCGGAGGGGACACTGAAGCTTTCTTT.

This clone was seen ten or more times. The J gene is TRBJ1-2, the V gene TRBV25-1; D unclear. CDR3 length: 13 residues. From germline, CDR1 is MGHDK and CDR2 SYGVNS. Trimming left V 3 bases short and J 8 bases short, with 13 bases between. The CDR3 DNA sequence: TGTGCCAGCAGTGACATAAATCCCTCCGGCTACACCTTC. It yields the protein CASSDINPSGYTF.

Regarding this clone: The junction differs from germline at one of its ends, possibly a read error. This rearrangement joins TRBV9 to TRBJ2-1; D remains unclear. This CDR3 has 14 amino acids. Germline CDR1 is SGDLS and CDR2 is YYNGEE. CDR3 protein: CVSSVGPWDNEQFF. The CDR3 region has the DNA TGTGTCAGCAGCGTAGGTCCCTGGGACAATGAGCAGTTCTTC.

The chain couples TRBV7-6 to TRBJ1-2; D might be TRBD1 (5 bases). Trimming left V 5 bases short and J 5 bases short, with 12 bases between. In germline, CDR1 is SGHVS, CDR2 FNYEAQ. The CDR3 runs 13 residues. The CDR3 loop reads CASSVGGDYGYTF. The CDR3 region has the DNA TGTGCCAGCAGCGTAGGAGGGGATTATGGCTACACCTTC. The full variable domain, completed using reference TRBV7-6 and TRBJ1-2, is GAGVSQSPRYKVTKRGQDVALRCDPISGHVSLYWYRQALGQGPEFLTYFNYEAQQDKSGLPNDRFSAERPEGSISTLTIQRTEQRDSAMYRCASSVGGDYGYTFGSGTRLTVV.

The CDR3, as DNA: TGTGCCAGCAGTGAAGGGAACGGGAGGGGGTACGAGCAGTACTTC. This gives the protein CASSEGNGRGYEQYF. The genes are TRBV6-1 and TRBJ2-7, with 8 bases matching TRBD2. Germline V lookup: CDR1 MNHNS, CDR2 SASEGT. Trimming at V came to 1 base and at J to 4 bases, leaving 6 bases not matched to a gene. This CDR3 contains 15 residues.

This clone has a count of ten or more. The rearrangement links TRBV6-1 to TRBJ1-5, with D unclear. This CDR3 spans 11 amino acids. Germline V gene data show CDR1 as MNHNS and CDR2 as SASEGT. V gave up 8 bases and J gave up 9 bases, with 11 bases separating them. The CDR3 sequence: CASAQELPQHF. The CDR3 nucleotides read TGTGCCAGCGCCCAGGAGTTGCCCCAGCATTTT.